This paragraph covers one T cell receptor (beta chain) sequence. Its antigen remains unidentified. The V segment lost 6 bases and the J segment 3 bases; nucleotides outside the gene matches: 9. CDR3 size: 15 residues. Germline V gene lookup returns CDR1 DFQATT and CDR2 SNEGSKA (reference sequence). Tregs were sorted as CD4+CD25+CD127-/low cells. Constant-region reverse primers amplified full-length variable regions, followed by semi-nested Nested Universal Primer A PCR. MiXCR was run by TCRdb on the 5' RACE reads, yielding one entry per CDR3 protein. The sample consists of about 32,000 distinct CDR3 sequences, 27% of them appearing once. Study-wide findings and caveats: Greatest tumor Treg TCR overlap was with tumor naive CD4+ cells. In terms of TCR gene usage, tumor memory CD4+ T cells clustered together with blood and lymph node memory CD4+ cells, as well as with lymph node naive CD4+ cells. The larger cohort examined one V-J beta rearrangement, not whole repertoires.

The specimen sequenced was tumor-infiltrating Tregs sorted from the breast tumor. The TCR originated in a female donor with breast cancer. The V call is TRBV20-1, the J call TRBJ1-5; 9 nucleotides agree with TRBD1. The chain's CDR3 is CSAQTGGQYNQPQHF. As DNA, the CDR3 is TGCAGTGCCCAAACAGGGGGCCAGTACAATCAGCCCCAGCATTTT.